The 23 T cell receptor beta chains below all came from one sample that was sequenced in a study of beta chain features in type 1 diabetes. Study results and limitations: Significant though moderate, a shortening of TCRB CDR3s appeared in all four CD4+ subsets of Type 1 diabetes patients.

Antigens for these TCRs are unknown. As every portion of the isolated RNA was reverse transcribed, the sequencing read expressed TCRB transcripts. The assay was immunoSEQ multiplex PCR, and TCRdb's table has in-frame clones only and misses some. In the table there are 300,000 to 350,000 clones, 9.3% of which are singletons. Sequenced material: central memory CD4+ T cells from blood. These receptor sequences come from a man aged 30-40 years with type 1 diabetes.

V is TRBV6-1 and J is TRBJ1-1; no reliable D call. Germline V lookup: CDR1 MNHNS, CDR2 SASEGT. This CDR3 is built from 13 residues. V gave up 4 bases and J gave up 0 bases, with 6 bases separating them. CDR3 in DNA: TGTGCCAGCAGTGCGGAGTTGAACACTGAAGCTTTCTTT. Translated, it gives CASSAELNTEAFF.

The genes are TRBV28 and TRBJ1-2; D possibly corresponds to TRBD1 (6 bases). The CDR3 has 13 amino acids. Per germline, CDR1 MDHEN and CDR2 SYDVKM. Trimming stripped 3 bases from V and 7 bases from J, with 12 bases between. CDR3 sequence reads: CASSFNRASGYTF. CDR3 DNA: TGTGCCAGCAGTTTTAACAGGGCGAGTGGCTACACCTTC.

CDR3 sequence (DNA): TGTGCCGGCTCGACGGAAAAGAATCAGCCCCAGCATTTT. Translated, it gives CAGSTEKNQPQHF. The chain couples TRBV2 to TRBJ1-5; D uncertain. This CDR3 region has 13 residues. V lost 11 bases, J lost 4 bases, and 15 bases lay in between. CDR1 and CDR2 from the germline V gene are SNHLY and FYNNEI.

This clone was counted only a few times. V usage is TRBV7-9 and J usage is TRBJ1-5; unclear D gene. The CDR3 totals 13 residues. Trimming removed 1 base at V and 5 bases at J, with 6 bases between. The germline V gene has CDR1 SEHNR and CDR2 FQNEAQ (reference sequence). The CDR3 spells CASSLVSDQPQHF. The CDR3 DNA reads as TGTGCCAGCAGCTTAGTCAGCGATCAGCCCCAGCATTTT.

This clone was found a few times. The chain recombines TRBV7-9 with TRBJ2-3; 10 nucleotides align to TRBD2. Per germline, CDR1 SEHNR and CDR2 FQNEAQ (reference sequence). This CDR3 contains 15 residues. J lost 1 base, V lost 4 bases, and 2 bases had no gene match. The CDR3 here is CASSSSGGGTDTQYF. As DNA, the CDR3 is TGTGCCAGCAGCTCGAGCGGGGGGGGCACAGATACGCAGTATTTT. The full variable domain, with the rest looked up from reference TRBV7-9 and TRBJ2-3, is DTGVSQNPRHKITKRGQNVTFRCDPISEHNRLYWYRQTLGQGPEFLTYFQNEAQLEKSRLLSDRFSAERPKGSFSTLEIQRTEQGDSAMYLCASSSSGGGTDTQYFGPGTRLTVL.

The chain couples TRBV6-5 to TRBJ2-5, with D hard to call. Trimming removed 0 bases at V and 7 bases at J, with 12 bases between. CDR1 MNHEY and CDR2 SVGAGI come from the germline V gene. The CDR3 sequence is 14 residues long. The CDR3 reads CASSYSKRPATQYF. In DNA, the CDR3 is TGTGCCAGCAGTTACTCGAAAAGGCCCGCGACCCAGTACTTC.

This clone was seen a few times. V and J are TRBV25-1 and TRBJ1-1; D call uncertain. The CDR3 runs 14 residues. Trimming left V 5 bases short and J 5 bases short, with 15 bases between. Germline loops: CDR1 MGHDK, CDR2 SYGVNS. CDR3 in DNA: TGTGCCAGCAGTAATTCGCATCGGAGGACTGAAGCTTTCTTT. Its protein product is CASSNSHRRTEAFF.

This clone was seen a single time. CDR3 amino acids: CASSLVDGHNNYGYTF. CDR3 sequence (DNA): TGCGCCAGCAGCTTGGTGGACGGACACAATAACTATGGCTACACCTTC. This rearrangement joins TRBV5-1 to TRBJ1-2, with TRBD1 as a possible D gene (5 bases). V was clipped by 0 bases and J by 1 base, with 13 bases between them. This CDR3 contains 16 residues. CDR1 is SGHRS and CDR2 is YFSETQ in the germline V gene.

There are a few counts of this clone. The rearrangement uses TRBV7-2 and TRBJ2-5; the match to TRBD2 covers 9 bases. The germline gives CDR1 SGHTA, CDR2 FQGNSA. With 3 bases clipped from V and 0 bases from J, the junction kept 2 bases outside the gene matches. The CDR3 runs 15 residues. DNA for the CDR3: TGTGCCAGCAGCTTTACTAGCGGGTACCAAGAGACCCAGTACTTC. It codes for CASSFTSGYQETQYF.

A few counts support this clone. The genes are TRBV29-1 and TRBJ1-2; TRBD1 might be the D (5 bases). Trimming stripped 6 bases from V and 8 bases from J, with 19 bases between. The length of the CDR3 is 13 residues. Germline-derived CDR1 and CDR2 are SQVTM and ANQGSEA. The CDR3 spells CSVATQAREGYTF. The CDR3 DNA is TGCAGCGTGGCTACACAGGCTCGCGAGGGCTACACCTTC.

In this sample, this clone turned up a few times. This sequence joins TRBV11-2 and TRBJ2-5; 9 nucleotides align to TRBD2. The CDR3 totals 15 residues. V gave up 2 bases and J gave up 7 bases; unmatched junction bases: 8. Germline CDR1 SGHAT, CDR2 FQNNGV. CDR3 DNA sequence: TGTGCCAGCAGCTTACTCGCTAGCGGGGTGGGGACCCAGTACTTC. This codes for CASSLLASGVGTQYF.

The genes are TRBV6-5 and TRBJ1-1; D gene ambiguous. Germline V lookup: CDR1 MNHEY, CDR2 SVGAGI. Trimming removed 7 bases at V and 3 bases at J, with 12 bases between. The CDR3 sequence is 13 residues long. CDR3 nucleotides: TGTGCCAGCAATCGAGTGGGAGACACTGAAGCTTTCTTT. Amino acids: CASNRVGDTEAFF.

J is TRBJ1-3 and V is TRBV4-3; unclear D gene. The V and J ends lost 0 bases and 12 bases respectively, with 9 bases between them. Germline CDR1 is LGHNA and CDR2 is YSLEER. CDR3 size: 12 residues. The CDR3, as DNA: TGCGCCAGCAGCCAAGATAGGAGGAACATATATTTT. It translates to CASSQDRRNIYF.

This clone has more than one count but fewer than ten. The sample carries other DNA sequences with the same CDR3. The chain employs TRBV28 and TRBJ1-4; TRBD1 aligns across 7 bases. Germline lookup yields CDR1 MDHEN and CDR2 SYDVKM. After removal of 5 bases from V and 8 bases from J, the junction contained 5 bases not matched to a gene. This CDR3 is built from 13 residues. The CDR3 loop reads CASSRGREEKLFF. CDR3 DNA: TGTGCCAGCAGTAGGGGGCGTGAGGAAAAACTGTTTTTT. Using reference TRBV28 and TRBJ1-4 for the parts outside the CDR3, the full variable domain is DVKVTQSSRYLVKRTGEKVFLECVQDMDHENMFWYRQDPGLGLRLIYFSYDVKMKEKGDIPEGYSVSREKKERFSLILESASTNQTSMYLCASSRGREEKLFFGSGTQLSVL.

This clone was seen a few times. V and J are TRBV7-6 and TRBJ2-2; no firm D call. Germline CDR1 reads SGHVS; CDR2 reads FNYEAQ. The CDR3 is made up of 16 amino acids. V lost 1 base to trimming and J lost 2 bases, with 11 bases between them. The CDR3 is CASSLGAIRNTGELFF. DNA of the CDR3: TGTGCCAGCAGCTTAGGAGCGATTCGTAACACCGGGGAGCTGTTTTTT.

This clone was picked up a small number of times. This chain links TRBV5-6 with TRBJ2-7; perhaps D is TRBD1 or TRBD2 (5 bases each). Germline CDR1 and CDR2: SGHDT and YYEEEE. The CDR3 is 14 residues long. Trimming stripped 0 bases from V and 6 bases from J, with 13 bases between. The CDR3 DNA follows: TGTGCCAGCAGCTTGGCAGGGAGAGGCGTCGAGCAGTACTTC. Translation: CASSLAGRGVEQYF. The variable domain in full, with the rest retrieved from reference TRBV5-6 and TRBJ2-7, is DAGVTQSPTHLIKTRGQQVTLRCSPKSGHDTVSWYQQALGQGPQFIFQYYEEEERQRGNFPDRFSGHQFPNYSSELNVNALLLGDSALYLCASSLAGRGVEQYFGPGTRLTVT.

This clone came up a few times. This chain joins TRBV4-3 and TRBJ2-2, with D possibly being TRBD1 (5 bases). The germline V and J ends were trimmed by 0 bases and 7 bases, with 12 bases remaining between them. CDR1 is LGHNA and CDR2 is YSLEER in the germline V gene. The CDR3 length is 15 residues. The CDR3 sequence is CASSQDIARVGELFF. The CDR3 DNA is TGCGCCAGCAGCCAAGATATTGCCAGGGTCGGGGAGCTGTTTTTT.

The CDR3 is CASSQTGGVSPLHF. The CDR3 DNA sequence: TGTGCCAGTAGTCAGACAGGGGGCGTTTCACCCCTCCACTTT. The V call is TRBV19, the J call TRBJ1-6; the match to TRBD1 covers 10 bases. V gave up 5 bases and J gave up 9 bases; unmatched junction bases: 4. This CDR3 region has 14 residues. CDR1 is LNHDA, CDR2 SQIVND, per germline (reference sequence).

The sample holds a few counts of this clone. The V gene is TRBV29-1, the J gene TRBJ1-1; no definite D call. Trimming shortened V by 1 base and J by 11 bases, and 20 bases separated the two germline ends. Germline V lookup: CDR1 SQVTM, CDR2 ANQGSEA. The CDR3 spans 14 residues. CDR3 sequence: CSVEALLWGKDAFF. In DNA form, the CDR3 reads TGCAGCGTTGAAGCCCTTTTGTGGGGAAAGGATGCTTTCTTT.

This clone was detected a few times. CDR3 residues: CASSIGTGNYGYTF. CDR3 nucleotide sequence: TGCGCCAGCAGCATCGGGACAGGGAACTATGGCTACACCTTC. This rearrangement joins TRBV5-1 to TRBJ1-2; 9 bases line up with TRBD1. Germline-derived CDR1 and CDR2 are SGHRS and YFSETQ. Unmatched junction bases numbered 3, after V lost 4 bases and J lost 2 bases. The CDR3 sequence is 14 residues long.

This clone has just a few counts. The chain combines TRBV11-2 with TRBJ2-2; D remains ambiguous. The CDR3 covers 16 residues. V shed 3 bases and J shed 0 bases, with 11 bases lying between them. Germline-derived CDR1 and CDR2 are SGHAT and FQNNGV. The CDR3 nucleotides are TGTGCCAGCAGCTTCCAAACAGCTTCGAACACCGGGGAGCTGTTTTTT. Protein sequence: CASSFQTASNTGELFF.

The sample holds a few counts of this clone. This chain links TRBV2 with TRBJ2-5, with 7 bases matching TRBD2. Germline CDR1 SNHLY, CDR2 FYNNEI. CDR3 length: 14 amino acids. With 6 bases clipped from V and 1 base from J, the junction kept 5 bases outside the gene matches. The CDR3 sequence is CASRKRGPQETQYF. CDR3 sequence (DNA): TGTGCCAGCAGGAAGCGGGGCCCCCAAGAGACCCAGTACTTC.

The chain combines TRBV29-1 with TRBJ1-2; D might be TRBD1 (5 bases). The CDR3 loop spans 14 amino acids. From germline, CDR1 is SQVTM and CDR2 ANQGSEA. Trimming cost V 1 base and J 4 bases, with 13 bases left between them. CDR3 in amino acids: CSVEVGGAGYGYTF. The CDR3 nucleotides are TGCAGCGTTGAAGTCGGGGGAGCGGGCTATGGCTACACCTTC. Variable domain in full (rest from reference TRBV29-1 and TRBJ1-2): SAVISQKPSRDICQRGTSLTIQCQVDSQVTMMFWYRQQPGQSLTLIATANQGSEATYESGFVIDKFPISRPNLTFSTLTVSNMSPEDSSIYLCSVEVGGAGYGYTFGSGTRLTVV.